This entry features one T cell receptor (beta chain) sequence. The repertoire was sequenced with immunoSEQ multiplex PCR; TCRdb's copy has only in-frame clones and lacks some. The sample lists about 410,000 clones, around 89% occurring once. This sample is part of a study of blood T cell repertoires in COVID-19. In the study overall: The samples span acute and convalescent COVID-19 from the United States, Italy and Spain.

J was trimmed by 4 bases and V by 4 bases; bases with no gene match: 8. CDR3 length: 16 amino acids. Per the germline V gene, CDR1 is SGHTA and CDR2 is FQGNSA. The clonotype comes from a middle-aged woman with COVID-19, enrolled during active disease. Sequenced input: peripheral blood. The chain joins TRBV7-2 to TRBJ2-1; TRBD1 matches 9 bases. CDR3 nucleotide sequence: TGTGCCAGCAGCTCGATCACGGGGACAGGGTACAATGAGCAGTTCTTC. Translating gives CASSSITGTGYNEQFF.